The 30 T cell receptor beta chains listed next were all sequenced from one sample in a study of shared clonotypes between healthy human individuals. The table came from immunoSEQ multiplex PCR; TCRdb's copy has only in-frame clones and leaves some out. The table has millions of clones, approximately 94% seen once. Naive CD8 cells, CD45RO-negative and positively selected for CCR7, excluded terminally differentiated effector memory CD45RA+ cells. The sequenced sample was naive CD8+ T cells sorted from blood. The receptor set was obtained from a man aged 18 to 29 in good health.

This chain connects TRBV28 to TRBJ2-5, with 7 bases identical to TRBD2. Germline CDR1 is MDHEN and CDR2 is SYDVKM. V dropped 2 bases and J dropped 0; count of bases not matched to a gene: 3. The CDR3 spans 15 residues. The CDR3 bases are TGTGCCAGCAGTTTAATGGCGGGGGACCAAGAGACCCAGTACTTC. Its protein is CASSLMAGDQETQYF.

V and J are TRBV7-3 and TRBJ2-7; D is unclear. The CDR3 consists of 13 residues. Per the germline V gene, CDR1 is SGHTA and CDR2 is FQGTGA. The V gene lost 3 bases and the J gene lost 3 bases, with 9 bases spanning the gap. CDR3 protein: CASSLYKDYEQYF. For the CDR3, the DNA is TGTGCCAGCAGCTTGTACAAAGACTACGAGCAGTACTTC.

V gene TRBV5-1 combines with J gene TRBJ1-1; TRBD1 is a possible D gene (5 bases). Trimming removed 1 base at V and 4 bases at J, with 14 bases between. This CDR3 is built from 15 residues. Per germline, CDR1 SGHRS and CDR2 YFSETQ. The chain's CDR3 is CASSLSQGESTEAFF. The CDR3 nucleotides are TGCGCCAGCAGCTTGAGTCAGGGCGAGAGCACTGAAGCTTTCTTT.

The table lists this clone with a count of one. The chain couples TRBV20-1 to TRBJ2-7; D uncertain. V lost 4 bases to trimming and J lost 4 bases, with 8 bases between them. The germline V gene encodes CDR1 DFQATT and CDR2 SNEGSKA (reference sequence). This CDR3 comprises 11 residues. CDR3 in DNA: TGCAGTGCTACGAAAGAGTACGAGCAGTACTTC. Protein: CSATKEYEQYF.

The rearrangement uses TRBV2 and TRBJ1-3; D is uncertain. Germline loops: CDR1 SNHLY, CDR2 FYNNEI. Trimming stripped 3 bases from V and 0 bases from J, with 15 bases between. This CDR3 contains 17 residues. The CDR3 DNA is TGTGCCAGCAGTGATTATAAGGAGATATCCTCTGGAAACACCATATATTTT. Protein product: CASSDYKEISSGNTIYF.

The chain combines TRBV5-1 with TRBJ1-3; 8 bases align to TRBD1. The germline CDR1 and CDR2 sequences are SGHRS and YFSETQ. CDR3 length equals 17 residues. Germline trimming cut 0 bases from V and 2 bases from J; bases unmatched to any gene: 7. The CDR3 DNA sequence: TGCGCCAGCAGCTTGGCCGCGACAGGGGTTGCTGGAAACACCATATATTTT. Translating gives CASSLAATGVAGNTIYF.

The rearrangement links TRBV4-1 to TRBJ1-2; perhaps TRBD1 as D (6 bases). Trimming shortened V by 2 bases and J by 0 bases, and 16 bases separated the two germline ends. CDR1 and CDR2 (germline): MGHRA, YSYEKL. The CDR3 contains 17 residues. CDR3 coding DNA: TGCGCCAGCAGCCAACATTGGGGGCCCCTTTCTAACTATGGCTACACCTTC. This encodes CASSQHWGPLSNYGYTF.

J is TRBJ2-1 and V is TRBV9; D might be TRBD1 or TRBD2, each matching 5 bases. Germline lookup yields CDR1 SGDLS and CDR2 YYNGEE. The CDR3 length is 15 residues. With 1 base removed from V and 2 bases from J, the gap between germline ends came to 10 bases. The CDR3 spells CASSVWGYAYNEQFF. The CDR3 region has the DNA TGTGCCAGCAGCGTATGGGGGTACGCCTACAATGAGCAGTTCTTC.

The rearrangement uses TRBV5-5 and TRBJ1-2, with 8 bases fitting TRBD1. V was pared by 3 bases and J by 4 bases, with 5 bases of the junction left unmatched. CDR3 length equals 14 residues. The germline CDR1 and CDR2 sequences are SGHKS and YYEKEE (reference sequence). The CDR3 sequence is CASSSGGAGYGYTF. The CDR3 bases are TGTGCCAGCAGCTCAGGGGGCGCTGGCTATGGCTACACCTTC.

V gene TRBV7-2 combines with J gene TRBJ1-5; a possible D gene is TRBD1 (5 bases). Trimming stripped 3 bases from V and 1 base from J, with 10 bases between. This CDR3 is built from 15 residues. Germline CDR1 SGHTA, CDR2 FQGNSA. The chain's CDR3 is CASSFEGASNQPQHF. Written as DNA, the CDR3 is TGTGCCAGCAGCTTTGAAGGGGCCAGCAATCAGCCCCAGCATTTT.

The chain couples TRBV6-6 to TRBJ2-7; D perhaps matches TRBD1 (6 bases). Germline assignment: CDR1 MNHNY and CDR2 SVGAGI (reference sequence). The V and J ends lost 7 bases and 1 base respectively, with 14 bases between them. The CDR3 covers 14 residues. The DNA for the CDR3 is TGTGCCAGCACCCCCTGGGGGCCGTCCTACGAGCAGTACTTC. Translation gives CASTPWGPSYEQYF.

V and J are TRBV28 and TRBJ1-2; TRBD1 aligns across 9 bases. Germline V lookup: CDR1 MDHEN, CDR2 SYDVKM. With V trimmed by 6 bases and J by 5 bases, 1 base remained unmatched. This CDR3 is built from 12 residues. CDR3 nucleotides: TGTGCCAGCAGCGGGACAGGGTATGGCTACACCTTC. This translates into CASSGTGYGYTF.

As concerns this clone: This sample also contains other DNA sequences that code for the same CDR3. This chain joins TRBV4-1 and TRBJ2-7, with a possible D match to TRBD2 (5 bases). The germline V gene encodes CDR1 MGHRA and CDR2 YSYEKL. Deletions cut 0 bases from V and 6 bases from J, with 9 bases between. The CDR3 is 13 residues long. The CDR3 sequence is CASSQDRGLEQYF. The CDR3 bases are TGCGCCAGCAGCCAAGATCGCGGGCTCGAGCAGTACTTC.

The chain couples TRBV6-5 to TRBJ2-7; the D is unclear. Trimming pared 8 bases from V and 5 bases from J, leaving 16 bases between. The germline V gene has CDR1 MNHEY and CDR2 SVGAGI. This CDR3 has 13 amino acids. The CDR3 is CASAADLEDEQYF. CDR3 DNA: TGTGCCAGCGCGGCGGATCTTGAGGACGAGCAGTACTTC.

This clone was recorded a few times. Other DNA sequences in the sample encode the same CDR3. CDR3 sequence (DNA): TGTGCCTGGAGTGGGGGACAGGGCCCAGATACGCAGTATTTT. Amino acids: CAWSGGQGPDTQYF. The chain employs TRBV30 and TRBJ2-3; 9 nucleotides match TRBD1. Germline V gene data show CDR1 as GTSNPN and CDR2 as SVGIG (reference sequence). This CDR3 comprises 14 residues. The J segment lost 4 bases and the V segment lost 1 base, leaving 3 bases of the junction unmatched.

The CDR3 DNA sequence: TGCGCCAGCAGCCAAGGTCCGGGACAGATAAATCAGCCCCAGCATTTT. This encodes CASSQGPGQINQPQHF. The rearrangement uses TRBV4-1 and TRBJ1-5, with 7 bases aligning to TRBD1. The CDR3 is made up of 16 amino acids. J was trimmed by 4 bases and V by 1 base; bases with no gene match: 7. Germline CDR1 reads MGHRA; CDR2 reads YSYEKL.

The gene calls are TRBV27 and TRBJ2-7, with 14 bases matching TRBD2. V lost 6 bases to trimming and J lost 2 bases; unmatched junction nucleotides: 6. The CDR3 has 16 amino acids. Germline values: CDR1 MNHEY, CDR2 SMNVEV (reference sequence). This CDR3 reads CASSPGLAGAAYEQYF. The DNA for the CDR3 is TGTGCCAGCAGCCCGGGACTAGCGGGAGCGGCCTACGAGCAGTACTTC.

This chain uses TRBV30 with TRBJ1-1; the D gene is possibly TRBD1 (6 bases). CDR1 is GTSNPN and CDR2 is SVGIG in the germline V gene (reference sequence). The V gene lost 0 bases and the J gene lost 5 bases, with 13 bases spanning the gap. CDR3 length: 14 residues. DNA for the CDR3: TGTGCCTGGAGTGTATTGGGGAGGGGGACTGAAGCTTTCTTT. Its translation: CAWSVLGRGTEAFF.

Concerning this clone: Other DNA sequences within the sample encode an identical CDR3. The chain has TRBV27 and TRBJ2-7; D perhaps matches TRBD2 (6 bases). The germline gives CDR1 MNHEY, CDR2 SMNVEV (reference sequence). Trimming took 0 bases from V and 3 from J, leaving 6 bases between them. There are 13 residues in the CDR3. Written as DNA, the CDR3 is TGTGCCAGCAGTTTATCGGGGGGCTACGAGCAGTACTTC. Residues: CASSLSGGYEQYF.

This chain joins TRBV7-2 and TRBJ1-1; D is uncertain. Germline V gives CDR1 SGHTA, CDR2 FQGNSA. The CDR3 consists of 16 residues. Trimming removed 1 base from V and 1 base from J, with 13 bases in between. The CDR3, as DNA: TGTGCCAGCAGCTTAGTTAGTGGAGGCACGAACACTGAAGCTTTCTTT. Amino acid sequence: CASSLVSGGTNTEAFF.

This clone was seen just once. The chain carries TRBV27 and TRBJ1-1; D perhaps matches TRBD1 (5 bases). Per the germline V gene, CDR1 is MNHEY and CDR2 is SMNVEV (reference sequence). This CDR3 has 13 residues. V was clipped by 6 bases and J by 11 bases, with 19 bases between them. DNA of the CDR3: TGTGCCAGCAGGGGCCTTGACAGTGCCTTCGCTTTCTTT. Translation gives CASRGLDSAFAFF.

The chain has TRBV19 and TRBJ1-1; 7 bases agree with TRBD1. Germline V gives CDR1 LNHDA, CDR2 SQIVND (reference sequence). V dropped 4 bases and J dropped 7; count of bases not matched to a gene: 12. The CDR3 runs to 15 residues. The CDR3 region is CASSTASRGSGEAFF. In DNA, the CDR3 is TGTGCCAGTAGTACCGCGTCCAGGGGGAGCGGTGAAGCTTTCTTT.

CDR3 protein: CATSRGVPVTGSRQPQHF. CDR3 in DNA: TGTGCCACCAGCAGAGGGGTACCCGTAACAGGGTCTCGTCAGCCCCAGCATTTT. The chain combines TRBV15 with TRBJ1-5; D might be TRBD1 (6 bases). The ends were cut back, 1 base at V and 6 bases at J, with 22 bases in the middle. CDR3 size: 18 residues. CDR1 is LNHNV and CDR2 is YYDKDF in the germline V gene (reference sequence).

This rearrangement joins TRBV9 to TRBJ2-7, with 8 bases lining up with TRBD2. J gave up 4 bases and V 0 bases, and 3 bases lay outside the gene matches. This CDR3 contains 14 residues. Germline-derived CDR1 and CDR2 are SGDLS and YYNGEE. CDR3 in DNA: TGTGCCAGCAGCGTAGCGGGAGGGCAATACGAGCAGTACTTC. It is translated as CASSVAGGQYEQYF.

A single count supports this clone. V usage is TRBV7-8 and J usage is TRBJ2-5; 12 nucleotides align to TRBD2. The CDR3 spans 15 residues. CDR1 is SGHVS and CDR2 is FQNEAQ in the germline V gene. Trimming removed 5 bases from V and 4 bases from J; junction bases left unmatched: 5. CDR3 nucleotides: TGTGCCAGCAGCATACTAGCGGGAGGCCCAGAGACCCAGTACTTC. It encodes CASSILAGGPETQYF.

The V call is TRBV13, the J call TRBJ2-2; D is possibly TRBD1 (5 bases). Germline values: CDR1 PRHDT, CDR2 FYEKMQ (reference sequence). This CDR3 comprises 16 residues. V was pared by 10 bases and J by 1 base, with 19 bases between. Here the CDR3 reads CATAERTRLNTGELFF. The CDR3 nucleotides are TGTGCCACCGCCGAACGGACACGGCTGAACACCGGGGAGCTGTTTTTT.

In nucleotides, the CDR3 is TGTGCCAGCACCCCACAGGGTTCTAACTATGGCTACACCTTC. Protein: CASTPQGSNYGYTF. This chain uses TRBV27 with TRBJ1-2, with D perhaps TRBD1 (6 bases). CDR3 size: 14 residues. The germline V gene has CDR1 MNHEY and CDR2 SMNVEV (reference sequence). V was cut by 7 bases and J by 0 bases, with 12 bases left in between.

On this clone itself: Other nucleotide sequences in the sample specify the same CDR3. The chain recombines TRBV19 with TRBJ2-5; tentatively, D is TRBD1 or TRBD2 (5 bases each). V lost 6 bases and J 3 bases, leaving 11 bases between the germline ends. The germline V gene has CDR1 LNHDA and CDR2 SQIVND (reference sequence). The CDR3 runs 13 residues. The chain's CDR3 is CASSRDGEETQYF. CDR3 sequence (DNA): TGTGCCAGTAGCCGGGACGGAGAAGAGACCCAGTACTTC.

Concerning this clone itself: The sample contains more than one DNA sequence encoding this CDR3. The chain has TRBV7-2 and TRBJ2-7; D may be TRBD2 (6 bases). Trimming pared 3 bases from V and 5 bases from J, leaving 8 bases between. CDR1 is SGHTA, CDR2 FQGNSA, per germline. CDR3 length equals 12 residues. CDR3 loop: CASSFGTHEQYF. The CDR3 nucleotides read TGTGCCAGCAGCTTCGGGACTCACGAGCAGTACTTC. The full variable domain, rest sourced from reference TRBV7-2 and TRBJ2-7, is GAGVSQSPSNKVTEKGKDVELRCDPISGHTALYWYRQSLGQGLEFLIYFQGNSAPDKSGLPSDRFSAERTGGSVSTLTIQRTQQEDSAVYLCASSFGTHEQYFGPGTRLTVT.

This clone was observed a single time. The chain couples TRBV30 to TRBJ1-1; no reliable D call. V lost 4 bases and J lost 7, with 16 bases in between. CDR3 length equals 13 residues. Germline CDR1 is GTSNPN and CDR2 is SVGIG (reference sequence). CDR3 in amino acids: CAWKANGILEAFF. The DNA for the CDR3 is TGTGCCTGGAAGGCTAACGGTATCCTTGAAGCTTTCTTT.